These 14 T cell receptor beta chains share one sample of origin, sequenced in a study of shared clonotypes between healthy human individuals. Naive CD8 populations comprised CD45RO-negative cells positively selected for CCR7, excluding terminally differentiated effector memory CD45RA+ cells. Assay used: immunoSEQ multiplex PCR; TCRdb lists only in-frame clones, some missing. The table shows about 600,000 clones, with about 98% occurring only once. Sequencing was carried out using naive CD8+ T cells sorted from blood. The receptors here all came from a man between 25 and 39 years old in good health.

V usage is TRBV5-1 and J usage is TRBJ2-2; the D gene is possibly TRBD1 (5 bases). Germline loops: CDR1 SGHRS, CDR2 YFSETQ. Trimming removed 1 base from V and 6 bases from J, with 13 bases in between. CDR3 length: 15 amino acids. CDR3 amino acids: CASSLSGIGAGELFF. In DNA form, the CDR3 reads TGCGCCAGCAGCTTGTCAGGGATAGGGGCCGGGGAGCTGTTTTTT.

The chain carries TRBV28 and TRBJ1-2; 8 bases agree with TRBD1. The CDR3 has 17 amino acids. After removal of 8 bases from V and 1 base from J, the junction contained 15 bases not matched to a gene. The germline CDR1 and CDR2 sequences are MDHEN and SYDVKM. The DNA for the CDR3 is TGTGCCAGCTGGTCGGACAGGGACGGGGGGCATAACTATGGCTACACCTTC. Translated: CASWSDRDGGHNYGYTF.

The V gene is TRBV6-1, the J gene TRBJ1-4, with no clear D. Germline V lookup: CDR1 MNHNS, CDR2 SASEGT. The CDR3 extends over 16 amino acids. V dropped 0 bases and J dropped 0 bases, with 8 bases sitting between them. The CDR3 spells CASSEAQGSTNEKLFF. In nucleotides, the CDR3 is TGTGCCAGCAGTGAAGCGCAAGGGTCAACTAATGAAAAACTGTTTTTT.

Comment on this clone: Other DNA sequences in this specimen translate into the identical CDR3. The CDR3 region is CASSVEGASTDTQYF. The CDR3 coding sequence is TGTGCCAGCAGCGTAGAGGGGGCGAGTACAGATACGCAGTATTTT. The rearrangement links TRBV9 to TRBJ2-3; 7 nucleotides match TRBD1. The junction had 4 bases not matched to a gene; V was cut back by 0 bases and J by 3 bases. From germline, CDR1 is SGDLS and CDR2 YYNGEE. This CDR3 is built from 15 residues.

The chain couples TRBV9 to TRBJ2-3, with D perhaps matching TRBD2 (5 bases). Between the trimmed V and J ends, which lost 3 bases and 0 bases, there was a span of 17 bases. The CDR3 is 17 amino acids. Looked up from germline, CDR1 is SGDLS and CDR2 is YYNGEE. The CDR3 coding sequence is TGTGCCAGCAGCGCCCTGAGCTGGCGGACTAGCACAGATACGCAGTATTTT. Amino acids: CASSALSWRTSTDTQYF.

The rearrangement joins TRBV11-2 to TRBJ2-1, with 8 bases lining up with TRBD2. The trim removed 5 bases at V and 0 bases at J, leaving 9 bases unmatched. Germline CDR1 SGHAT, CDR2 FQNNGV. The CDR3 length is 17 residues. This CDR3 reads CASSHTSGLSSYNEQFF. CDR3 coding DNA: TGTGCCAGCAGCCACACTAGCGGTCTAAGCTCCTACAATGAGCAGTTCTTC.

The rearrangement joins TRBV28 to TRBJ1-5; 9 bases are a match to TRBD1. Per germline, CDR1 MDHEN and CDR2 SYDVKM. V was pared by 2 bases and J by 4 bases, with 6 bases of the junction left unmatched. The CDR3 totals 16 residues. CDR3 protein: CASSLTGGFGNQPQHF. The CDR3, as DNA: TGTGCCAGCAGTTTAACAGGGGGCTTTGGTAATCAGCCCCAGCATTTT.

V is TRBV7-9 and J is TRBJ2-5; 9 bases match TRBD1. With V trimmed by 3 bases and J by 3 bases, 8 bases remained unmatched. CDR3 length equals 16 residues. Per the germline V gene, CDR1 is SEHNR and CDR2 is FQNEAQ (reference sequence). In DNA, the CDR3 is TGTGCCAGCAGCTTTTCCCGGGACAGGGTTAAAGAGACCCAGTACTTC. Translation: CASSFSRDRVKETQYF.

The V call is TRBV5-1, the J call TRBJ2-7; tentative D call: TRBD2 (5 bases). Trimming stripped 4 bases from V and 4 bases from J, with 12 bases between. The CDR3 extends over 13 amino acids. Germline V gene lookup returns CDR1 SGHRS and CDR2 YFSETQ. The CDR3 bases are TGCGCCAGCAGCCCGGGGTTGGCATACGAGCAGTACTTC. It codes for CASSPGLAYEQYF.

The rearrangement joins TRBV5-4 to TRBJ2-3, with D perhaps TRBD1 (6 bases). V was shortened by 4 bases and J by 5 bases, with 11 bases between the two germline ends. This CDR3 has 13 amino acids. In germline, CDR1 is SGHNT, CDR2 YYREEE (reference sequence). CDR3 loop: CASSKQGKDTQYF. CDR3 sequence (DNA): TGTGCCAGCAGCAAACAGGGAAAAGATACGCAGTATTTT.

V usage is TRBV15 and J usage is TRBJ2-7; the D gene is possibly TRBD1 (6 bases). There are 17 residues in the CDR3. Germline-derived CDR1 and CDR2 are LNHNV and YYDKDF (reference sequence). V lost 1 base to trimming and J lost 3 bases, with 19 bases between them. The CDR3 DNA sequence: TGTGCCACCAGCAGAGGAACAGGGTTTAGAGGCGACTACGAGCAGTACTTC. Translation gives CATSRGTGFRGDYEQYF.

CDR3 loop: CASGRGGAGNTIYF. CDR3 nucleotides: TGTGCCAGTGGACGAGGTGGGGCCGGAAACACCATATATTTT. The chain combines TRBV27 with TRBJ1-3; possibly TRBD1 for D (5 bases). In germline, CDR1 is MNHEY, CDR2 SMNVEV (reference sequence). The CDR3 spans 14 residues. Trimming took 9 bases from V and 4 from J, leaving 16 bases between them.

The chain has TRBV7-9 and TRBJ2-1; D unresolved. With 6 bases removed from V and 4 bases from J, the gap between germline ends came to 10 bases. CDR1 SEHNR and CDR2 FQNEAQ come from the germline V gene (reference sequence). CDR3 length equals 13 residues. The CDR3 loop reads CASSSDGYNEQFF. CDR3 in DNA: TGTGCCAGCAGTTCCGACGGTTACAATGAGCAGTTCTTC.

This chain links TRBV4-1 with TRBJ1-5; D remains ambiguous. V was pared by 1 base and J by 1 base, with 8 bases between. Looked up from germline, CDR1 is MGHRA and CDR2 is YSYEKL. This CDR3 comprises 15 residues. CDR3 nucleotide sequence: TGCGCCAGCAGCCAAGTCAGTCGAAGCAATCAGCCCCAGCATTTT. Residues: CASSQVSRSNQPQHF.